The rows below give T cell receptor beta chains drawn from one sample of a study of blood T cells in healthy people across ages. Via MiXCR, TCRdb re-called the 5' RACE reads, giving one row per CDR3 protein. The repertoire holds hundreds of thousands of distinct CDR3 sequences, with roughly 25% as singletons. This sample was shared with a second study, whose subject was T cells of mothers and their children.

Sequencing was performed on blood. Receptors originate from a boy between 10 and 17 years old in good health. Each CDR3 is given with its conserved first and last residue. The order of the fields is D gene, V gene, clone size, J gene, CDR3 DNA, CDR3 protein. D genes are given only for firm matches. Size is omitted from some rows. Given values are once, few, many or a class for expanded clones.

>NA|TRBV6-5|few|TRBJ1-1
TGTGCCAGCAGTTACTTAGCACCGAACACTGAAGCTTTCTTT
CASSYLAPNTEAFF
>TRBD2|TRBV6-1|NA|TRBJ2-5
TGTGCCAGCATTGAGCGGGGGTACCAAGAGACCCAGTACTTC
CASIERGYQETQYF
>NA|TRBV2|NA|TRBJ1-1
TGTGCCAGCAGTGAAGCGTGGGGGGCTGAAGCTTTCTTT
CASSEAWGAEAFF
>TRBD2|TRBV7-3|NA|TRBJ2-1
TGTGCCAGCAGCCTTACTAGCGGGGGGGCCTTGGAGCAGTTCTTC
CASSLTSGGALEQFF
>TRBD2|TRBV20-1|few|TRBJ2-1
TGCAGTGCTAGACGCCTAGCGGGCACCAATGAGCAGTTCTTC
CSARRLAGTNEQFF
>NA|TRBV4-2|NA|TRBJ1-2
TGTGCCAGCAGCCAAGGCCTCCGGCAGGGATCCTATGGCTACACCTTC
CASSQGLRQGSYGYTF
>TRBD2|TRBV20-1|NA|TRBJ2-5
TGCAGTGCTAGAGATTTGGGGGGGTCGAACCAAGAGACCCAGTACTTC
CSARDLGGSNQETQYF
>TRBD2|TRBV4-1|few|TRBJ2-4
TGCGCCAGCAGACCGGGACTAGCGGGGGTAGTCGGGAACATTCAGTACTTC
CASRPGLAGVVGNIQYF
>TRBD1|TRBV14|few|TRBJ2-7
TGTGCCAGCAGCGGAGACAGGGGAAGGGAGCAGTACTTC
CASSGDRGREQYF
>NA|TRBV15|NA|TRBJ1-3
TGTGCCACCAGCAGAGCCCCGACAGCCTCTGGAAACACCATATATTTT
CATSRAPTASGNTIYF
>NA|TRBV6-5|NA|TRBJ2-5
TGTGCCAGCAGTCAACGGGGGACGGTCCAAGAGACCCAGTACTTC
CASSQRGTVQETQYF
>NA|TRBV7-2|few|TRBJ1-4
TGTGCCAGCAGCCGCGGGACCTCCAGGGAAAAACTGTTTTTT
CASSRGTSREKLFF
>NA|TRBV7-2|NA|TRBJ2-3
TGTGCCAGCAGCTTAGATAAGGGCAGTAGGACGCAGTATTTT
CASSLDKGSRTQYF
>NA|TRBV7-3|NA|TRBJ2-5
TGTGCCAGCAGCTCAACTATGGCAGAGACCCAGTACTTC
CASSSTMAETQYF
>NA|TRBV29-1|few|TRBJ2-3
TGCAGCGCCTTAGGGAGAGATACGCAGTATTTT
CSALGRDTQYF
>NA|TRBV5-1|NA|TRBJ1-2
TGCGCCAGCAGCACCCGGGACTCCGACTATGGCTACACCTTC
CASSTRDSDYGYTF